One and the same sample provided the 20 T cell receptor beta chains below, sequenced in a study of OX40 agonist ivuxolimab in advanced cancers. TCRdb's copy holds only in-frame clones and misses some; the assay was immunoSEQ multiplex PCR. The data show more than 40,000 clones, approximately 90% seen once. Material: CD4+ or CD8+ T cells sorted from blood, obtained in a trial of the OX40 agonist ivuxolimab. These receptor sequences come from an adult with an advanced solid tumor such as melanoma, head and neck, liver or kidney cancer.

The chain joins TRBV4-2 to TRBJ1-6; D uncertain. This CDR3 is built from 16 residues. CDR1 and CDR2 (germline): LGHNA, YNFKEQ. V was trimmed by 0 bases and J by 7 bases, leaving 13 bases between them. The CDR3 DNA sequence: TGTGCCAGCAGCCAAGAGGTGGCAGAGGAGAATTCACCCCTCCACTTT. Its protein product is CASSQEVAEENSPLHF.

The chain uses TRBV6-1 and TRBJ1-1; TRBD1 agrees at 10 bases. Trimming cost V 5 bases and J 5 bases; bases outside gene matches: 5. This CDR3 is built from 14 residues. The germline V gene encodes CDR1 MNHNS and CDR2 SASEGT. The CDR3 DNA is TGTGCCAGCAGTCTCCTGGGACAGGGGACTGAAGCTTTCTTT. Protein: CASSLLGQGTEAFF.

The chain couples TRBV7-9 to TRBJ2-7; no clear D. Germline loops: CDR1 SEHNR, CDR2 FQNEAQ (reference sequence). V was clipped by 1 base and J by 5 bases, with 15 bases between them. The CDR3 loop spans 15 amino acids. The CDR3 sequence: CASSLGEVTWDEQYF. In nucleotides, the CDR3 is TGTGCCAGCAGCTTAGGAGAAGTGACTTGGGACGAGCAGTACTTC. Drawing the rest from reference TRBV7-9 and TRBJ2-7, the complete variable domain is DTGVSQNPRHKITKRGQNVTFRCDPISEHNRLYWYRQTLGQGPEFLTYFQNEAQLEKSRLLSDRFSAERPKGSFSTLEIQRTEQGDSAMYLCASSLGEVTWDEQYFGPGTRLTVT.

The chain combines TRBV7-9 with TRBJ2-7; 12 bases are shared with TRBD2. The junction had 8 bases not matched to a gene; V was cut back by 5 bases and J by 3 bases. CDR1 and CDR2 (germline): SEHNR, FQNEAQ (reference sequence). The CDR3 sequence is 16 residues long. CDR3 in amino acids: CASSRRGTSGYYEQYF. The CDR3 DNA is TGTGCCAGCAGCCGACGTGGGACTAGCGGGTACTACGAGCAGTACTTC.

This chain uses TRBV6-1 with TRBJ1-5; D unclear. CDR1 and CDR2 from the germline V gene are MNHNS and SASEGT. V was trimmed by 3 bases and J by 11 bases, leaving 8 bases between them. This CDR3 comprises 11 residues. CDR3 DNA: TGTGCCAGCAGTGACCGTAAATCCCAGCATTTT. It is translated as CASSDRKSQHF.

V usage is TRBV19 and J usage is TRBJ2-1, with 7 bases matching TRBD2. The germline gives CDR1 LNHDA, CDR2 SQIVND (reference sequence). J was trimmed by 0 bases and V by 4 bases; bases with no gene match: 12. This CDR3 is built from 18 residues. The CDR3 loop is CASSTLDLADSSYNEQFF. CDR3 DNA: TGTGCCAGTAGTACCCTAGACCTAGCGGATAGCTCCTACAATGAGCAGTTCTTC.

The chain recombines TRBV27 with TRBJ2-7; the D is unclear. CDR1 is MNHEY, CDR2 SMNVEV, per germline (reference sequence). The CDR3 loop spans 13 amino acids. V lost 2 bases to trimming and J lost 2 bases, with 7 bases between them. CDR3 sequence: CASSLGTTYEQYF. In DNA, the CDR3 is TGTGCCAGCAGTTTAGGCACTACCTACGAGCAGTACTTC.

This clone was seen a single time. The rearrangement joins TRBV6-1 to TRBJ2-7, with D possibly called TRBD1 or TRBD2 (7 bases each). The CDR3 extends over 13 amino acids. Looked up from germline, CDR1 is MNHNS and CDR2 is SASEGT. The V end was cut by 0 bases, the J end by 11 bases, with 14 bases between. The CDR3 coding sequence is TGTGCCAGCAGTGAAGCGGGGAGGGGGCAGGAGTACTTC. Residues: CASSEAGRGQEYF.

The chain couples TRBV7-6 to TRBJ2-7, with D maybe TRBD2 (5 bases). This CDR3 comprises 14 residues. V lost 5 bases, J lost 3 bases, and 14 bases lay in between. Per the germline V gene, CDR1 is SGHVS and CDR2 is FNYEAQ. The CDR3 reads CASSPTARGYEQYF. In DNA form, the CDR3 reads TGTGCCAGCAGCCCGACGGCCCGGGGCTACGAGCAGTACTTC.

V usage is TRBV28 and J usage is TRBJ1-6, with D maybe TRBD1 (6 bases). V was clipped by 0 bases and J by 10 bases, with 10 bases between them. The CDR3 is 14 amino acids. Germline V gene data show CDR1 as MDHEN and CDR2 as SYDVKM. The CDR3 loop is CASSLWGAESPLHF. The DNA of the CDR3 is TGTGCCAGCAGTTTATGGGGGGCTGAGTCACCCCTCCACTTT.

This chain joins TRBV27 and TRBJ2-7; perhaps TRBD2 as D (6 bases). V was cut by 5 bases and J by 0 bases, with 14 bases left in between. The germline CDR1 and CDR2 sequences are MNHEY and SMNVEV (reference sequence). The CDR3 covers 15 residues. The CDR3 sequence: CASSTFMGGSYEQYF. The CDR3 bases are TGTGCCAGCAGTACGTTTATGGGGGGCTCCTACGAGCAGTACTTC.

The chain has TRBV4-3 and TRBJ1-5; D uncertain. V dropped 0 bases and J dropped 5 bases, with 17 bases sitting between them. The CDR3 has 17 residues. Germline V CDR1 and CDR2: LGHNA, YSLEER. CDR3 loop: CASSQDLVRGGYQPQHF. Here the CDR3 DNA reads TGCGCCAGCAGCCAAGATCTGGTGCGGGGAGGGTATCAGCCCCAGCATTTT.

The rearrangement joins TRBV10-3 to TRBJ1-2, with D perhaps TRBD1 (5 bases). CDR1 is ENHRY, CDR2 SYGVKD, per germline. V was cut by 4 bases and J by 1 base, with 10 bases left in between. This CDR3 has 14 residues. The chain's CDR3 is CAISGGGDNYGYTF. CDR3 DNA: TGTGCCATCAGTGGAGGAGGGGATAACTATGGCTACACCTTC.

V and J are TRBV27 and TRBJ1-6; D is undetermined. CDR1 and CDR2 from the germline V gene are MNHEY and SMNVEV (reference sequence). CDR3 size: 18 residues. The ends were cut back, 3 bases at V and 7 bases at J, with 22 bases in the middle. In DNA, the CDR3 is TGTGCCAGCAGTTTTCAATACCCCCCCGGGCGAGGGAATTCACCCCTCCACTTT. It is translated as CASSFQYPPGRGNSPLHF.

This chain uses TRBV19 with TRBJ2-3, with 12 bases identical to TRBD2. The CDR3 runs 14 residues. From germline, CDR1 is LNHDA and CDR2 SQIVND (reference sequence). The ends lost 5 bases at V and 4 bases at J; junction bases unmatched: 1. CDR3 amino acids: CASSPSGGADTQYF. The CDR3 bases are TGTGCCAGTAGTCCTAGCGGGGGGGCAGATACGCAGTATTTT.

CDR3 region: CSVERYNEQFF. Here the CDR3 DNA reads TGCAGCGTTGAACGGTACAATGAGCAGTTCTTC. The V call is TRBV29-1, the J call TRBJ2-1, with D unresolved. Looked up from germline, CDR1 is SQVTM and CDR2 is ANQGSEA. CDR3 length equals 11 residues. The V and J ends lost 2 bases and 4 bases respectively, with 3 bases between them.

The CDR3 here is CASSPGNTQETQYF. CDR3 DNA sequence: TGTGCCAGCAGCCCGGGGAACACCCAAGAGACCCAGTACTTC. The chain links TRBV9 to TRBJ2-5; possibly TRBD2 for D (5 bases). Germline V gives CDR1 SGDLS, CDR2 YYNGEE. The CDR3 extends over 14 amino acids. Between the trimmed V and J ends, which lost 4 bases and 1 base, there was a span of 11 bases.

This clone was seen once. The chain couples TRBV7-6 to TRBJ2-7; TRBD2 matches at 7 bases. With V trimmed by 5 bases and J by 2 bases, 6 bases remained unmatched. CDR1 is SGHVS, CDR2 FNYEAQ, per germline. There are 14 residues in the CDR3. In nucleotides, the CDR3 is TGTGCCAGCAGCGAGGGGACTACCCCCTACGAGCAGTACTTC. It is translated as CASSEGTTPYEQYF.

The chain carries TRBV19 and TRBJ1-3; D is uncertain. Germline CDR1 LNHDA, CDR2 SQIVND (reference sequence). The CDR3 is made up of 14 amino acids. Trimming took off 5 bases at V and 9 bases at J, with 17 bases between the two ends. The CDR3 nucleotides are TGTGCCAGTAGTTCCCGACCCGATGGGTTCACCATATATTTT. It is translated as CASSSRPDGFTIYF.

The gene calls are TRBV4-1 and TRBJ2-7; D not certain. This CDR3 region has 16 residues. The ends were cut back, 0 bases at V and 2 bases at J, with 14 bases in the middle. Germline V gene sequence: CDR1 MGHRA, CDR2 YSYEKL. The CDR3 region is CASSQERVPGPYEQYF. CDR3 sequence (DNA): TGCGCCAGCAGCCAAGAACGGGTCCCCGGCCCCTACGAGCAGTACTTC.